This TCR beta chain was sequenced for a study of OX40 agonist ivuxolimab in advanced cancers. Study details: With ivuxolimab, an agonistic anti-OX40 (CD134) antibody, patients were treated. The dose-escalation cohort had hepatocellular carcinoma, melanoma, renal cell or head and neck cancer. Points from the study as a whole: Also showing low normalized T-cell clonal expansion were some of the nonresponders.

Systemic immunosuppression or a history of autoimmune disease excluded patients. On this clone: Its antigen is not identified.

Clones were sequenced by immunoSEQ multiplex PCR, and TCRdb holds only the in-frame ones, with some missing. Of tens of thousands of clones in the sample, around 77% are singletons; the top ten hold roughly 2%. The length of the CDR3 is 14 residues. The V end was cut by 4 bases, the J end by 4 bases, with 11 bases between. Germline V gives CDR1 SGHRS, CDR2 YFSETQ. This specimen consisted of CD4+ or CD8+ T cells sorted from blood, obtained in a trial of the OX40 agonist ivuxolimab. The sequence was obtained from an adult with an advanced solid tumor such as melanoma, head and neck, liver or kidney cancer. The rearrangement joins TRBV5-1 to TRBJ1-4; weak D call: TRBD1 (6 bases). CDR3 nucleotides: TGCGCCAGCAGCCCTGGACAGAATAATGAAAAACTGTTTTTT. Translated, it gives CASSPGQNNEKLFF.